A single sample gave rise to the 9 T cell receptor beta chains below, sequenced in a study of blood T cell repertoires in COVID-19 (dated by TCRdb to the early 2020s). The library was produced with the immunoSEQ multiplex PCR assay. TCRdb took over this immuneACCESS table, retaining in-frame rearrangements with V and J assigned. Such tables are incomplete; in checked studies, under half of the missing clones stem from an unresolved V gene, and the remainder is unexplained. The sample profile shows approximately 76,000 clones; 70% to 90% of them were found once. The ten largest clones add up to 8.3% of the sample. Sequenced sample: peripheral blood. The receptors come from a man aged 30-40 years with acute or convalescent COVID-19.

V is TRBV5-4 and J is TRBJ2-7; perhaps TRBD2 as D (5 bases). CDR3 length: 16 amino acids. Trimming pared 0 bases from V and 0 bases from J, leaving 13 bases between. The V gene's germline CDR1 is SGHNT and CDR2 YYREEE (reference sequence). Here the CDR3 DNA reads TGTGCCAGCAGCTTGGGAGGGCAGCCGAGCTCCTACGAGCAGTACTTC. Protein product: CASSLGGQPSSYEQYF.

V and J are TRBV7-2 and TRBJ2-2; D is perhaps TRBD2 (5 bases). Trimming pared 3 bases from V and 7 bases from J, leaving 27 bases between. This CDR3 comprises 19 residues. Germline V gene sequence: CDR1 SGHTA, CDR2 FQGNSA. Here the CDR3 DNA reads TGTGCCAGCAGCTTCGAACCCCTAGTAGGGCTAGCTCTCGGCGGGGAGCTGTTTTTT. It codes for CASSFEPLVGLALGGELFF. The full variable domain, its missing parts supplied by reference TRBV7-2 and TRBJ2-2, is GAGVSQSPSNKVTEKGKDVELRCDPISGHTALYWYRQSLGQGLEFLIYFQGNSAPDKSGLPSDRFSAERTGGSVSTLTIQRTQQEDSAVYLCASSFEPLVGLALGGELFFGEGSRLTVL.

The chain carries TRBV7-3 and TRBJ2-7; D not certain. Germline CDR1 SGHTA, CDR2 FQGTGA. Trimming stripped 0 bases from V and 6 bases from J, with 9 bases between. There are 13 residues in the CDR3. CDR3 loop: CASSLTSGFEQYF. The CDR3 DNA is TGTGCCAGCAGCTTAACATCGGGTTTCGAGCAGTACTTC.

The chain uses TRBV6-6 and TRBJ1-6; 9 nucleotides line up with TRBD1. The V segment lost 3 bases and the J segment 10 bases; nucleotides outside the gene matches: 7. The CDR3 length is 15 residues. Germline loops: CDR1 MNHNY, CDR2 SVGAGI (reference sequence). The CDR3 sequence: CASSYQDRGQSPLHF. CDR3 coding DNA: TGTGCCAGCAGTTATCAGGACAGGGGTCAATCACCCCTCCACTTT.

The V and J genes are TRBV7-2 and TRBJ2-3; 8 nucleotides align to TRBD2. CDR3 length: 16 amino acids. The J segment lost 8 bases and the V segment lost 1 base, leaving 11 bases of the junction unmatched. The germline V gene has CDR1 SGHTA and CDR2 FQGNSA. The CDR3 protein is CASSLVSGSTSGTQYF. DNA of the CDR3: TGTGCCAGCAGCTTAGTAAGCGGGAGTACGAGTGGTACGCAGTATTTT.

CDR3 protein: CASSPIPGTEAFF. CDR3 DNA sequence: TGTGCCAGCAGCCCCATTCCCGGCACTGAAGCTTTCTTT. The V and J genes are TRBV11-2 and TRBJ1-1; D remains unclear. This CDR3 comprises 13 residues. V dropped 5 bases and J dropped 4 bases, with 11 bases sitting between them. The germline V gene encodes CDR1 SGHAT and CDR2 FQNNGV. Together with reference TRBV11-2 and TRBJ1-1, the CDR3 gives the full variable domain: EAGVAQSPRYKIIEKRQSVAFWCNPISGHATLYWYQQILGQGPKLLIQFQNNGVVDDSQLPKDRFSAERLKGVDSTLKIQPAKLEDSAVYLCASSPIPGTEAFFGQGTRLTVV.

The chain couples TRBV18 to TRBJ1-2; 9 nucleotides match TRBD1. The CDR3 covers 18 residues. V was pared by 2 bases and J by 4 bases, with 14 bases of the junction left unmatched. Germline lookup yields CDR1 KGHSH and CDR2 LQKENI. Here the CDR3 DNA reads TGTGCCAGCTCACCAAATTCCCCGGGACAGGGATTTGGCTATGGCTACACCTTC. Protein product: CASSPNSPGQGFGYGYTF.

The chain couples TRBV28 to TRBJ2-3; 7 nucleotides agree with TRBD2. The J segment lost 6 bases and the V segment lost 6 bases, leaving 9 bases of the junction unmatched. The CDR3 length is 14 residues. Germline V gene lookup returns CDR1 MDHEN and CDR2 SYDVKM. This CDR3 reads CASRRGGSLDTQYF. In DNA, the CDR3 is TGTGCCAGCAGACGGGGCGGGAGCTTGGATACGCAGTATTTT.

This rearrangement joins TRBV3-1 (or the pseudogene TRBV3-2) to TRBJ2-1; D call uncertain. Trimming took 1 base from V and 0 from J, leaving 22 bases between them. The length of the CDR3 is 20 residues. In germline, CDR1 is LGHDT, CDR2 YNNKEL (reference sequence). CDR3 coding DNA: TGTGCCAGCAGCCAAGCTCCCAAGTATTCGTCGGCGGACTCCTACAATGAGCAGTTCTTC. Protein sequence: CASSQAPKYSSADSYNEQFF.